This TCR beta chain was identified during a study of TIL therapy for anti-PD-1-resistant metastatic lung cancer. Across the study: Tumors carried a median about 1.4 non-synonymous mutations per megabase.

This was the immunoSEQ v3 assay. Each library reached 1.5 million to 2.5 million read pairs, or roughly 5-6.5 million at deep level. Profiling relied on immunoSEQ multiplex PCR, and the TCRdb table lists in-frame clones only, not all of them. The sample holds about 13,000 clones; around 69% are singletons and the top ten take roughly 10%. Per the germline V gene, CDR1 is SEHNR and CDR2 is FQNEAQ (reference sequence). CDR3 size: 14 residues. The V and J ends lost 3 bases and 7 bases, in that order; junction bases with no gene match: 9. The time point is: pre-treatment sample, taken before nivolumab and TIL therapy. The tumor samples were excised metastases, mostly pleural nodules or supraclavicular lymph nodes.

The chain is built from TRBV7-9 and TRBJ2-7; 7 bases are a match to TRBD1. This sample comprised tumor tissue, obtained at baseline. The origin of this receptor is a woman between 30 and 80 years old with non-small cell lung cancer. The CDR3 loop reads CASSFSTGAGEQYF. CDR3 coding DNA: TGTGCCAGCAGCTTTTCCACAGGGGCTGGGGAGCAGTACTTC.